This T cell receptor (beta chain) is drawn from a study of OX40 agonist ivuxolimab in advanced cancers. TCRdb's copy holds only in-frame clones and misses some; the assay was immunoSEQ multiplex PCR. The table shows 60,000 to 75,000 clones, with about 80% occurring only once. CDR3 length equals 14 residues. J gave up 4 bases and V 0 bases, and 5 bases lay outside the gene matches. Germline V lookup: CDR1 GTSNPN, CDR2 SVGIG (reference sequence). This rearrangement joins TRBV30 to TRBJ2-5, with 7 bases that match TRBD1. Source: CD4+ or CD8+ T cells sorted from blood, taken in a trial of the OX40 agonist ivuxolimab. The clonotype comes from an adult with an advanced solid tumor such as melanoma, head and neck, liver or kidney cancer. CDR3 DNA: TGTGCCTGGAGTGTACGAGGGGGCGGAGAGACCCAGTACTTC. It is translated as CAWSVRGGGETQYF.